A selection of T cell receptor beta chains follows, all from one sample in a study of siplizumab effects on memory and regulatory T cells. TCRdb's table, derived via immunoSEQ multiplex PCR, lists solely in-frame clones and lacks some. The table shows 90,000 to 110,000 clones, with about 92% occurring only once. Sequences were obtained from CD4+ T cells sorted from blood. The receptors originated from a human donor in good health. The CDR3 runs from the conserved cysteine through the conserved F or W. Each record gives: V gene, J gene, D gene, clone size, CDR3 DNA, CDR3 protein. The D gene is left open where the match is weak. Size is stated for part of the rows, as once, few or many counts, or as a class when the clone is expanded.

>TRBV11-3|TRBJ2-1|TRBD2|NA
TGTGCCAGCAGCCCCTTCGGGCCAGCTAGCGGGAGGAACAATGAGCAGTTCTTC
CASSPFGPASGRNNEQFF
>TRBV6-1|TRBJ2-5|TRBD1|NA
TGTGCCAGCAGGGCCGGGACAGGGAGGTTTGAGACCCAGTACTTC
CASRAGTGRFETQYF
>TRBV9|TRBJ1-2|TRBD1|NA
TGTGCCAGCAGCGCCGACCAGGGGGCTCACGGCTACACCTTC
CASSADQGAHGYTF
>TRBV18|TRBJ1-4|TRBD1|once
TGTGCCAGCTCACCTTCCGGGACAGTAAATGAAAAACTGTTTTTT
CASSPSGTVNEKLFF
>TRBV5-4|TRBJ1-1|TRBD1|NA
TGTGCCAGCAGCGCAAAAGGCCGGGACAGGGTAACGGAGAACACTGAAGCTTTCTTT
CASSAKGRDRVTENTEAFF
>TRBV25-1|TRBJ1-3|NA|NA
TGTGCCAGCAGTGCCCAAGGTGGAAACACCATATATTTT
CASSAQGGNTIYF
>TRBV5-1|TRBJ2-2|NA|NA
TGCGCCAGCAGCGCGGGCCGCGGGGAGCTGTTTTTT
CASSAGRGELFF
>TRBV5-4|TRBJ2-1|TRBD2|NA
TGTGCCAGCAGCCGGCCGGGACTAGCGGAATACAATGAGCAGTTCTTC
CASSRPGLAEYNEQFF
>TRBV4-3|TRBJ1-1|NA|NA
TGCGCCAGCAGCCAAGTCGCCGCGGGTGGGGGGCTGGGCACTGAAGCTTTCTTT
CASSQVAAGGGLGTEAFF
>TRBV4-3|TRBJ2-3|TRBD2|NA
TGCGCCAGCAGCCAAGATCTGGGACTAGCGGGACGTTATCCTAGCACAGATACGCAGTATTTT
CASSQDLGLAGRYPSTDTQYF